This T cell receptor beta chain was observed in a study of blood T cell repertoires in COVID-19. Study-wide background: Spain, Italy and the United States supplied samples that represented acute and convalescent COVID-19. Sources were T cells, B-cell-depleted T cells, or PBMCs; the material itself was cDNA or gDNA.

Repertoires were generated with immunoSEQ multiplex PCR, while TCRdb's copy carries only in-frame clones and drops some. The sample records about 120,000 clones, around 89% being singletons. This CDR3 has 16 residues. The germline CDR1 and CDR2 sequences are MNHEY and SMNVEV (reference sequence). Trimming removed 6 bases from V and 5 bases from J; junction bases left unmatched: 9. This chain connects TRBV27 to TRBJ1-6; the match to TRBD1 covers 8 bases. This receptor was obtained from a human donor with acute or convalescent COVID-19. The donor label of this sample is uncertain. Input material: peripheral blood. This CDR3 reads CASRKGQAQNNSPLHF. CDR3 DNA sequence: TGTGCCAGCAGGAAGGGACAGGCTCAGAATAATTCACCCCTCCACTTT.